This TCR beta chain derives from a study of blood T cell repertoires in COVID-19. This table comes from immunoSEQ multiplex PCR, and its TCRdb copy is limited to in-frame clones, with some not included. The data hold about 150,000 clones, with around 85% observed a single time. The CDR3 has 15 amino acids. With V trimmed by 2 bases and J by 6 bases, 4 bases remained unmatched. Germline assignment: CDR1 LGHDT and CDR2 YNNKEL (reference sequence). The chain recombines TRBV3-1 (or the pseudogene TRBV3-2) with TRBJ1-6; 7 nucleotides line up with TRBD1. This receptor was obtained from a man aged 55 to 70 with COVID-19, enrolled during active disease. The sequenced material came from peripheral blood. CDR3 in amino acids: CASSQPGQTNSPLHF. CDR3 bases: TGTGCCAGCAGCCAACCGGGACAGACTAATTCACCCCTCCACTTT.